Listed here are 12 T cell receptor beta chains from one sample, sequenced in a study of T cell changes during pregnancy in multiple sclerosis. This table comes from immunoSEQ multiplex PCR, and its TCRdb copy is limited to in-frame clones, with some not included. Of nearly 60,000 clones in the sample, less than 95% were seen once. This sample comprised CD4+ T cells from peripheral blood mononuclear cells, obtained after pregnancy. These receptor sequences come from a female donor in good health, enrolled as a control in a pregnancy study.

This chain uses TRBV19 with TRBJ1-1; D not certain. Germline CDR1 LNHDA, CDR2 SQIVND (reference sequence). The CDR3 loop spans 12 amino acids. Trimming pared 6 bases from V and 1 base from J, leaving 6 bases between. CDR3 nucleotide sequence: TGTGCCAGTAGGGGAGAGAACACTGAAGCTTTCTTT. Translation gives CASRGENTEAFF.

This chain uses TRBV18 with TRBJ1-4; D might be TRBD1 (5 bases). Between the trimmed V and J ends, which lost 5 bases and 5 bases, there was a span of 12 bases. Germline V gene lookup returns CDR1 KGHSH and CDR2 LQKENI. The CDR3 covers 14 residues. CDR3 residues: CASSRQPQNEKLFF. CDR3 DNA: TGTGCCAGCTCAAGACAGCCCCAAAATGAAAAACTGTTTTTT.

The CDR3 region is CAWSVLRGRGSEKLFF. CDR3 nucleotide sequence: TGTGCCTGGAGTGTACTACGGGGCAGGGGATCCGAAAAACTGTTTTTT. The J gene is TRBJ1-4, the V gene TRBV30; tentatively, D is TRBD1 (6 bases). The CDR3 has 16 residues. Between the trimmed V and J ends, which lost 0 bases and 8 bases, there was a span of 19 bases. Germline CDR1 and CDR2: GTSNPN and SVGIG (reference sequence).

The chain carries TRBV6-6 and TRBJ1-3; D perhaps matches TRBD1 (5 bases). Trimming pared 8 bases from V and 0 bases from J, leaving 11 bases between. Germline assignment: CDR1 MNHNY and CDR2 SVGAGI (reference sequence). The CDR3 runs 14 residues. The CDR3 sequence: CASGSQGSGNTIYF. The CDR3 nucleotides are TGTGCCAGCGGCTCGCAGGGCTCTGGAAACACCATATATTTT.

The chain carries TRBV19 and TRBJ2-7; D remains unclear. The length of the CDR3 is 15 residues. In germline, CDR1 is LNHDA, CDR2 SQIVND (reference sequence). The germline V and J ends were trimmed by 2 bases and 0 bases, with 11 bases remaining between them. The CDR3 protein is CASSISDSYSYEQYF. Here the CDR3 DNA reads TGTGCCAGTAGTATAAGCGACTCCTACTCCTACGAGCAGTACTTC. Together with reference TRBV19 and TRBJ2-7, the CDR3 gives the full variable domain: DGGITQSPKYLFRKEGQNVTLSCEQNLNHDAMYWYRQDPGQGLRLIYYSQIVNDFQKGDIAEGYSVSREKKESFPLTVTSAQKNPTAFYLCASSISDSYSYEQYFGPGTRLTVT.

V is TRBV11-3 and J is TRBJ2-3; no definite D call. This CDR3 is built from 12 residues. Deletions cut 4 bases from V and 2 bases from J, with 4 bases between. The germline V gene encodes CDR1 SGHNT and CDR2 YENEEA. CDR3 sequence: CASSSITDTQYF. CDR3 coding DNA: TGTGCCAGCAGCTCCATCACAGATACGCAGTATTTT.

This chain links TRBV18 with TRBJ1-1, with TRBD1 as a possible D gene (5 bases). This CDR3 is built from 14 residues. V lost 2 bases and J lost 3, with 10 bases in between. Germline CDR1 is KGHSH and CDR2 is LQKENI. The CDR3 DNA is TGTGCCAGCTCACCAAGGGGAGGGGACACTGAAGCTTTCTTT. It encodes CASSPRGGDTEAFF. Together with reference TRBV18 and TRBJ1-1, the CDR3 gives the full variable domain: NAGVMQNPRHLVRRRGQEARLRCSPMKGHSHVYWYRQLPEEGLKFMVYLQKENIIDESGMPKERFSAEFPKEGPSILRIQQVVRGDSAAYFCASSPRGGDTEAFFGQGTRLTVV.

The rearrangement links TRBV6-5 to TRBJ1-5; the D gene is possibly TRBD1 (5 bases). Trimming took 5 bases from V and 0 from J, leaving 8 bases between them. CDR1 and CDR2 from the germline V gene are MNHEY and SVGAGI. This CDR3 comprises 14 residues. DNA for the CDR3: TGTGCCAGCAGTGGGGCGTATAGCAATCAGCCCCAGCATTTT. It yields the protein CASSGAYSNQPQHF.

This clone was seen only once. The chain is built from TRBV5-4 and TRBJ2-1; possibly TRBD1 for D (7 bases). Germline V lookup: CDR1 SGHNT, CDR2 YYREEE (reference sequence). Trimming cost V 4 bases and J 7 bases, with 18 bases left between them. This CDR3 comprises 15 residues. The CDR3 reads CASSPRGAGVNEQFF. CDR3 nucleotide sequence: TGTGCCAGCAGCCCCAGGGGGGCCGGAGTGAATGAGCAGTTCTTC.

The chain recombines TRBV6-1 with TRBJ1-1; D is undetermined. CDR1 and CDR2 (germline): MNHNS, SASEGT. The CDR3 is 13 amino acids. V was shortened by 6 bases and J by 3 bases, with 11 bases between the two germline ends. This chain's CDR3 is CASRSTAYTEAFF. The CDR3 bases are TGTGCCAGCAGATCCACAGCTTACACTGAAGCTTTCTTT.

The rearrangement uses TRBV11-1 and TRBJ2-2, with D perhaps matching TRBD1 (6 bases). This CDR3 region has 15 residues. V lost 2 bases, J lost 3 bases, and 10 bases lay in between. Germline V lookup: CDR1 SGHAT, CDR2 FQDESV (reference sequence). The CDR3 nucleotides are TGTGCCAGCAGCTTAAGGACAGTCGACACCGGGGAGCTGTTTTTT. It codes for CASSLRTVDTGELFF.

The chain employs TRBV6-4 and TRBJ1-4, with D hard to call. The CDR3 has 13 residues. The germline V and J ends were trimmed by 10 bases and 3 bases, with 12 bases remaining between them. The germline V gene has CDR1 MRHNA and CDR2 SNTAGT. CDR3 sequence: CATQKRANEKLFF. CDR3 DNA sequence: TGTGCCACCCAAAAGCGGGCTAATGAAAAACTGTTTTTT.